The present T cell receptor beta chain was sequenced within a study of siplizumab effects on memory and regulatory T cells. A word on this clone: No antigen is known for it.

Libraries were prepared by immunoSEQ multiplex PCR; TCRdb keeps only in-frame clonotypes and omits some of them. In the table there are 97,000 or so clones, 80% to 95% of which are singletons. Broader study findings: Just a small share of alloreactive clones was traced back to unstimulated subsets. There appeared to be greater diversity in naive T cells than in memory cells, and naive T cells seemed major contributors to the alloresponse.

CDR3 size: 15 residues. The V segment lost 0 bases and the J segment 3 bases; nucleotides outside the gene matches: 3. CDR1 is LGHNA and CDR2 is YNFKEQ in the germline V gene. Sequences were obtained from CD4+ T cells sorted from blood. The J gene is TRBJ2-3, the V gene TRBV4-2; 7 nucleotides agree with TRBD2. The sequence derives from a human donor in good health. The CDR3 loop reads CASSQDFSGTDTQYF. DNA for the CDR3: TGTGCCAGCAGCCAAGATTTTAGCGGGACAGATACGCAGTATTTT.